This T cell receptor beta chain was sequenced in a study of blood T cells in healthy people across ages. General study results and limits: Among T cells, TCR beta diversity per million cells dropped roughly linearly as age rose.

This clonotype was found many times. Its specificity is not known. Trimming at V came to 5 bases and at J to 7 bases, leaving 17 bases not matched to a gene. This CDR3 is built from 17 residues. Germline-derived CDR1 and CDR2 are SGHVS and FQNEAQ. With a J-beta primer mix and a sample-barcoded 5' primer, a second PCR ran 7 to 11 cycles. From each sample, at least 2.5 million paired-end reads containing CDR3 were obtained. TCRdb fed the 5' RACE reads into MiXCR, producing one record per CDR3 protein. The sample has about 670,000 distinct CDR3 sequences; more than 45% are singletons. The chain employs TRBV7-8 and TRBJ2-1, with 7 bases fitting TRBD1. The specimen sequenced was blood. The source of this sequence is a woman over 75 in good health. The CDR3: CASSPNGQVKRYNEQFF. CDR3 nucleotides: TGTGCCAGCAGCCCAAACGGACAGGTAAAAAGGTATAATGAGCAGTTCTTC. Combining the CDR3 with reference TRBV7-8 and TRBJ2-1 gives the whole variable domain GAGVSQSPRYKVAKRGQDVALRCDPISGHVSLFWYQQALGQGPEFLTYFQNEAQLDKSGLPSDRFFAERPEGSVSTLKIQRTQQEDSAVYLCASSPNGQVKRYNEQFFGPGTRLTVL.